The sequence of this TCR beta chain was determined in a study of T cell responses to AZD1222 COVID-19 vaccine. The study's findings and limits: After two AZD1222 doses, spike-specific TCR breadth and depth rose versus day 0. Possibly, clonal diversity was underestimated; donors were largely white British and included more females. Reports say nearly half of spike-specific TCRs go after unmutated variant regions.

About this clone: What it recognizes is unknown.

The V end lost 3 bases, the J end lost 13 bases, and 15 bases lay between the germline ends. This CDR3 region has 11 residues. CDR1 and CDR2 (germline): DFQATT, SNEGSKA (reference sequence). The repertoire was sequenced with immunoSEQ multiplex PCR; TCRdb's copy has only in-frame clones and lacks some. In the table there are about 97,000 clones, roughly 88% of which are singletons. This rearrangement joins TRBV20-1 to TRBJ1-2, with a weak D call TRBD1 (6 bases). This clonotype was sampled from an adult in good health. Sequencing was performed on peripheral blood, taken on day 0 of AZD1222 vaccination. CDR3 bases: TGCAGTGCTAGTCATCAGGGGAGGATCACCTTC. This sequence encodes CSASHQGRITF.